The 13 T cell receptor beta chains below all came from one sample that was sequenced in a study of chemoradiotherapy in HPV16-positive cancers (dated by TCRdb to between 2021 and 2022). Libraries were prepared through the immunoSEQ multiplex PCR assay. Not all clones reach the TCRdb copy of this immuneACCESS table, which keeps in-frame sequences only. Checked studies attribute under half of the gap to unresolved V genes and leave the rest unexplained. This sample holds about 53,000 clones; about 88% were observed only once. The leading ten clones occupy roughly 3.5% of the sample. Sequencing used blood, obtained from a patient who underwent chemoradiotherapy. These receptor sequences come from a human donor with HPV-associated anogenital cancer.

This chain joins TRBV10-3 and TRBJ1-4, with D perhaps TRBD1 (6 bases). CDR3 length equals 14 residues. CDR1 is ENHRY, CDR2 SYGVKD, per germline. V was trimmed by 5 bases and J by 8 bases, leaving 15 bases between them. In DNA form, the CDR3 reads TGTGCCATCAGTCCAGGGGAGGTACGAGAAAAACTGTTTTTT. Its protein is CAISPGEVREKLFF.

The table lists this clone with a count of one. CDR3 sequence reads: CASSLVGTKGNTIYF. DNA of the CDR3: TGTGCCAGCAGCTTGGTAGGGACAAAAGGAAACACCATATATTTT. The chain carries TRBV5-4 and TRBJ1-3, with a tentative D call TRBD1 (6 bases). Per the germline V gene, CDR1 is SGHNT and CDR2 is YYREEE (reference sequence). Trimming stripped 0 bases from V and 4 bases from J, with 11 bases between. This CDR3 has 15 amino acids.

This sequence joins TRBV30 and TRBJ2-1; 9 bases fit TRBD2. The germline V gene has CDR1 GTSNPN and CDR2 SVGIG (reference sequence). V lost 3 bases to trimming and J lost 3 bases; unmatched junction nucleotides: 6. The CDR3 has 15 residues. The CDR3 sequence is CAWRKQAGGYNEQFF. CDR3 in DNA: TGTGCCTGGAGGAAACAAGCGGGAGGCTACAATGAGCAGTTCTTC.

The genes are TRBV6-1 and TRBJ1-1, with 7 bases lining up with TRBD1. Germline loops: CDR1 MNHNS, CDR2 SASEGT. V was clipped by 8 bases and J by 4 bases; unmatched bases: 7. The CDR3 is 13 residues long. The CDR3 DNA follows: TGTGCCAGCGTTCTCCGACAGGGCACTGAAGCTTTCTTT. This encodes CASVLRQGTEAFF.

This clone has just a few counts. This chain links TRBV5-5 with TRBJ1-2, with D hard to call. V was pared by 6 bases and J by 7 bases, with 10 bases between. The CDR3 contains 11 residues. Germline CDR1 SGHKS, CDR2 YYEKEE (reference sequence). The CDR3 loop is CASTQGSGYTF. The CDR3 DNA reads TGTGCCAGCACCCAAGGTAGTGGCTACACCTTC.

The chain uses TRBV18 and TRBJ1-1, with D maybe TRBD1 (6 bases). This CDR3 contains 15 residues. V was shortened by 4 bases and J by 1 base, with 13 bases between the two germline ends. Per germline, CDR1 KGHSH and CDR2 LQKENI. The CDR3 region has the DNA TGTGCCAGCTCACTGAACAGGGTAGAGAACACTGAAGCTTTCTTT. This encodes CASSLNRVENTEAFF.

The chain links TRBV6-5 to TRBJ1-2; TRBD1 is a possible D gene (5 bases). CDR3 length equals 11 residues. Per germline, CDR1 MNHEY and CDR2 SVGAGI. V dropped 9 bases and J dropped 4 bases, with 9 bases sitting between them. In DNA form, the CDR3 reads TGTGCCAGTTGGGGCGGCTATGGCTACACCTTC. Its translation: CASWGGYGYTF.

The chain employs TRBV5-1 and TRBJ1-4; 8 positions match TRBD1. CDR1 and CDR2 from the germline V gene are SGHRS and YFSETQ. Trimming at V came to 0 bases and at J to 8 bases, leaving 6 bases not matched to a gene. The CDR3 is 15 amino acids. CDR3: CASSLDGQGGEKLFF. Written as DNA, the CDR3 is TGCGCCAGCAGCTTGGACGGACAGGGAGGCGAAAAACTGTTTTTT.

The V call is TRBV6-4, the J call TRBJ2-1, with 9 bases matching TRBD2. This CDR3 comprises 15 residues. Germline loops: CDR1 MRHNA, CDR2 SNTAGT. Trimming cost V 2 bases and J 9 bases; bases outside gene matches: 8. The CDR3, as DNA: TGTGCCAGCAGTGACGGGATAGCGGGAGTAGGTGAGCAGTTCTTC. Encoded protein: CASSDGIAGVGEQFF.

The rearrangement uses TRBV25-1 and TRBJ1-1; no clear D. V was shortened by 6 bases and J by 11 bases, with 16 bases between the two germline ends. Per germline, CDR1 MGHDK and CDR2 SYGVNS. This CDR3 contains 12 residues. The CDR3 sequence is CASRDHQAVAFF. Here the CDR3 DNA reads TGTGCCAGCAGAGACCACCAGGCCGTCGCTTTCTTT.

This chain joins TRBV30 and TRBJ1-1, with D unresolved. Germline CDR1 reads GTSNPN; CDR2 reads SVGIG (reference sequence). This CDR3 is built from 14 residues. With 2 bases removed from V and 5 bases from J, the gap between germline ends came to 15 bases. The CDR3, as DNA: TGTGCCTGGAGTCGCGACTCTGGGTGGACTGAAGCTTTCTTT. Translated: CAWSRDSGWTEAFF.

The chain joins TRBV5-4 to TRBJ2-1; 8 nucleotides agree with TRBD1. The CDR3 is 15 residues long. V was clipped by 1 base and J by 8 bases; unmatched bases: 8. CDR1 and CDR2 from the germline V gene are SGHNT and YYREEE (reference sequence). The CDR3 DNA reads as TGTGCCAGCAGCTTGCGGACAGGGTGGGAGGATGAGCAGTTCTTC. Encoded protein: CASSLRTGWEDEQFF.

The V gene is TRBV19, the J gene TRBJ2-7, with 14 bases fitting TRBD2. CDR1 LNHDA and CDR2 SQIVND come from the germline V gene (reference sequence). With V trimmed by 5 bases and J by 5 bases, 14 bases remained unmatched. This CDR3 region has 18 residues. The CDR3 DNA reads TGTGCCAGTAGTCCCCGGACTAGCGGGGGGCCATCGGGGAACGAGCAGTACTTC. Translation gives CASSPRTSGGPSGNEQYF.